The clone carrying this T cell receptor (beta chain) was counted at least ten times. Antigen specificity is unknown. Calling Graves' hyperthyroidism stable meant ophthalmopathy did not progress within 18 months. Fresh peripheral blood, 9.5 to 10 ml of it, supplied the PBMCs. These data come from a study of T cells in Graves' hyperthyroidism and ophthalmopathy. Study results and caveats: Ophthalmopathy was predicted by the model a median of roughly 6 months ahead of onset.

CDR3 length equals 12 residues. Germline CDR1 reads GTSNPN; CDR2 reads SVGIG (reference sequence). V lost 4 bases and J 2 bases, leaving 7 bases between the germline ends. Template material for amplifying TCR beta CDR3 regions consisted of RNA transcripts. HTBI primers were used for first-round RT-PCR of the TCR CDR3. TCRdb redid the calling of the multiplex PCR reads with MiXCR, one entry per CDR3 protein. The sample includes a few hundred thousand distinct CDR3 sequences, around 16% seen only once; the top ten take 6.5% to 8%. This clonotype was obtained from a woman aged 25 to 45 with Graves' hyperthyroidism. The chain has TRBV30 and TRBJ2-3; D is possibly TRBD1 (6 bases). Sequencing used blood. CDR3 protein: CAWTGDTDTQYF. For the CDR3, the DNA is TGTGCCTGGACAGGGGACACAGATACGCAGTATTTT.